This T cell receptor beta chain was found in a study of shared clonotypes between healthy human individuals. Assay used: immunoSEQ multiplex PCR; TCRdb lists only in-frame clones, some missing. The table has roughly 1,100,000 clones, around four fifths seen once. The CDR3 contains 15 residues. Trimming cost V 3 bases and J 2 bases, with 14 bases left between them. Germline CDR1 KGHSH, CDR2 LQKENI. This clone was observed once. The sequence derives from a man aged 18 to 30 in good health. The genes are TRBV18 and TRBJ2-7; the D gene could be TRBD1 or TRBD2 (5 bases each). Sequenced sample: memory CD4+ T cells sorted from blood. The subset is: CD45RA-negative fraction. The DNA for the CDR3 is TGTGCCAGCTCACCCCGGGACGGAGGAACCTACGAGCAGTACTTC. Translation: CASSPRDGGTYEQYF.